This T cell receptor (beta chain) was documented in a study of shared clonotypes between healthy human individuals. This CDR3 contains 16 residues. V trimming: 0 bases; J trimming: 3 bases; junction bases outside the gene matches: 6. Germline loops: CDR1 LNHNV, CDR2 YYDKDF (reference sequence). CD4+ cells underwent separation, giving CD45RA+ naive and CD45RA-negative memory subsets. The table came from immunoSEQ multiplex PCR; TCRdb's copy has only in-frame clones and leaves some out. The sample holds around 2.5 million clones, 80% to 95% seen once. The sequencing sample was made of naive CD4+ T cells from PBMCs. The subset denotes: CD45RA+ positively selected. The chain carries TRBV15 and TRBJ2-3; 7 nucleotides match TRBD1. This clonotype was sampled from a man between 18 and 29 years old in good health. Some clones in this sample may be carry-over from other donors' samples. Written as DNA, the CDR3 is TGTGCCACCAGCAGAGATTCACAGGGGAGAACAGATACGCAGTATTTT. It encodes CATSRDSQGRTDTQYF. Full variable domain (remainder filled in from reference TRBV15 and TRBJ2-3): DAMVIQNPRYQVTQFGKPVTLSCSQTLNHNVMYWYQQKSSQAPKLLFHYYDKDFNNEADTPDNFQSRRPNTSFCFLDIRSPGLGDTAMYLCATSRDSQGRTDTQYFGPGTRLTVL.